The rows below give T cell receptor beta chains drawn from one sample of a study of long-term antiretroviral therapy in people with HIV. TCRdb's copy holds only in-frame clones and misses some; the assay was immunoSEQ multiplex PCR. The repertoire includes tens of thousands of clones, 85% of them detected once, and around 4.4% sits in the top ten. Specimen: unsorted PBMCs, collected 3.3 years after starting antiretroviral therapy. The receptors stem from a man aged 18 to 30 with HIV. CDR3s include the opening cysteine and the closing phenylalanine or tryptophan. D genes are given only for firm matches. Clone size appears in some rows only: once, few, many, or a class for an expanded clone.

d_call: TRBD1
cdr3_length: 14
v_call: TRBV11-3
clone_size: .
j_call: TRBJ2-7
cdr3_aa: CASSPGQGSSEQYF
cdr3_nt: TGTGCCAGCAGCCCTGGACAGGGTAGTTCCGAGCAGTACTTC

d_call: TRBD1
cdr3_length: 14
v_call: TRBV5-5
clone_size: .
j_call: TRBJ2-7
cdr3_aa: CASSLTGVPHEQYF
cdr3_nt: TGTGCCAGCAGCTTAACAGGGGTTCCCCACGAGCAGTACTTC

d_call: .
cdr3_length: 12
v_call: TRBV29-1
clone_size: .
j_call: TRBJ2-7
cdr3_aa: CSASPGSGEQYF
cdr3_nt: TGCAGCGCCTCCCCAGGGAGCGGCGAGCAGTACTTC

d_call: .
cdr3_length: 15
v_call: TRBV11-2
clone_size: .
j_call: TRBJ1-4
cdr3_aa: CASSSYRENNEKLFF
cdr3_nt: TGTGCCAGCAGCTCTTACAGGGAGAATAATGAAAAACTGTTTTTT

d_call: .
cdr3_length: 15
v_call: TRBV15
clone_size: .
j_call: TRBJ1-4
cdr3_aa: CATSAGGQGTEKLFF
cdr3_nt: TGTGCCACCAGCGCCGGTGGCCAGGGGACTGAAAAACTGTTTTTT

d_call: .
cdr3_length: 15
v_call: TRBV7-9
clone_size: .
j_call: TRBJ1-3
cdr3_aa: CASSFSNLSGNTIYF
cdr3_nt: TGTGCCAGCAGTTTCTCAAACCTCTCTGGAAACACCATATATTTT

d_call: .
cdr3_length: 16
v_call: TRBV11-2
clone_size: once
j_call: TRBJ1-1
cdr3_aa: CASSPHAGKGGTEAFF
cdr3_nt: TGTGCCAGCAGCCCCCACGCAGGAAAGGGTGGGACTGAAGCTTTCTTT

d_call: .
cdr3_length: 15
v_call: TRBV19
clone_size: .
j_call: TRBJ2-1
cdr3_aa: CASSIGQGVYNEQFF
cdr3_nt: TGTGCCAGTAGTATTGGGCAGGGTGTCTACAATGAGCAGTTCTTC

d_call: TRBD1
cdr3_length: 15
v_call: TRBV27
clone_size: .
j_call: TRBJ2-7
cdr3_aa: CASSLVGTGVYEQYF
cdr3_nt: TGTGCCAGCAGTTTAGTTGGGACAGGGGTCTACGAGCAGTACTTC

d_call: .
cdr3_length: 18
v_call: TRBV18
clone_size: .
j_call: TRBJ2-6
cdr3_aa: CASSSRDGSKPGANVLTF
cdr3_nt: TGTGCCAGCTCAAGCCGGGACGGCTCCAAACCTGGGGCCAACGTCCTGACTTTC

d_call: .
cdr3_length: 14
v_call: TRBV5-1
clone_size: .
j_call: TRBJ2-7
cdr3_aa: CASSHGDLRNEQYF
cdr3_nt: TGCGCCAGCAGCCACGGGGACCTTAGGAACGAGCAGTACTTC

d_call: TRBD2
cdr3_length: 15
v_call: TRBV6-5
clone_size: .
j_call: TRBJ2-1
cdr3_aa: CASSSRLAGGDEQFF
cdr3_nt: TGTGCCAGCAGTTCCCGACTAGCGGGAGGCGATGAGCAGTTCTTC

d_call: .
cdr3_length: 11
v_call: TRBV6-1
clone_size: .
j_call: TRBJ2-7
cdr3_aa: CANSRGYEQYF
cdr3_nt: TGTGCCAACTCTCGGGGGTACGAGCAGTACTTC

d_call: .
cdr3_length: 15
v_call: TRBV6-1
clone_size: .
j_call: TRBJ1-2
cdr3_aa: CASSEFSGQYYGYTF
cdr3_nt: TGTGCCAGCAGTGAATTCAGTGGGCAGTACTATGGCTACACCTTC

d_call: .
cdr3_length: 15
v_call: TRBV7-2
clone_size: .
j_call: TRBJ2-2
cdr3_aa: CASSFGRAGTGELFF
cdr3_nt: TGTGCCAGCAGCTTTGGCAGGGCCGGCACCGGGGAGCTGTTTTTT

d_call: .
cdr3_length: 13
v_call: TRBV28
clone_size: .
j_call: TRBJ1-1
cdr3_aa: CACHSLRNTEAFF
cdr3_nt: TGTGCGTGCCATTCGTTGAGGAACACTGAAGCTTTCTTT

d_call: .
cdr3_length: 14
v_call: TRBV19
clone_size: .
j_call: TRBJ1-1
cdr3_aa: CASSIGEGNTEAFF
cdr3_nt: TGTGCCAGTAGTATAGGAGAAGGGAACACTGAAGCTTTCTTT